This T cell receptor beta chain was obtained from a study of molecular identifiers for immune sequencing clone quantification. Previously described methods and listed TCR primers were used for bulk TCR libraries. TCRdb reanalysed the PCR reads using MiXCR and keeps one entry per CDR3 protein. The sample carries 300,000 to 350,000 distinct CDR3 sequences, around 21% recorded once. Whole-study results and caveats: Molecules of identical TCR sharing a barcode could underestimate highly expanded clone sizes. Clones exceeding 20 RNA copies carried over 97% of effector molecules but under 1% of naive-cell molecules.

This clonotype occurred many times. Its antigen is unidentified. Deletions cut 7 bases from V and 0 bases from J, with 12 bases between. Germline V gene lookup returns CDR1 SNHLY and CDR2 FYNNEI. This CDR3 spans 14 amino acids. The chain couples TRBV2 to TRBJ1-1; a possible D gene is TRBD1 (5 bases). The TCR was taken from a human donor in good health. Some libraries in this study had Jurkat cell RNA spiked in. The sequenced material came from naive CD8+ T cells from blood, with Jurkat cell RNA spiked in. As to subset: FACS-sorted CD8+CD4-CCR7+CD45RA+ naive T cells. The CDR3 reads CASKGGRVNTEAFF. CDR3 coding DNA: TGTGCCAGCAAGGGTGGCAGGGTGAACACTGAAGCTTTCTTT.